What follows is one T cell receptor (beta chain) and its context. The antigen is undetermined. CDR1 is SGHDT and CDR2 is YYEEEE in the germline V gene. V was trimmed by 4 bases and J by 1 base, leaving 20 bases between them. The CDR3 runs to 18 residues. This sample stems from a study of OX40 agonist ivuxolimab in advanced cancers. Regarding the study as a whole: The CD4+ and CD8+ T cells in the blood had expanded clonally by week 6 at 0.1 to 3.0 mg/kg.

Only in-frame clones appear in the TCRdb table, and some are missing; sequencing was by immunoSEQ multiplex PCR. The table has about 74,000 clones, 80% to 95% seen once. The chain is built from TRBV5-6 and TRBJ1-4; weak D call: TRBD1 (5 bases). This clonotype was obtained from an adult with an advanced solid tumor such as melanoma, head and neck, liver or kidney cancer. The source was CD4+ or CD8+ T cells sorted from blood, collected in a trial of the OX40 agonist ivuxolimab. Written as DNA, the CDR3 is TGTGCCAGCAGCGAGAGTATAGTCAGGGAAGGAACTAATGAAAAACTGTTTTTT. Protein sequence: CASSESIVREGTNEKLFF.